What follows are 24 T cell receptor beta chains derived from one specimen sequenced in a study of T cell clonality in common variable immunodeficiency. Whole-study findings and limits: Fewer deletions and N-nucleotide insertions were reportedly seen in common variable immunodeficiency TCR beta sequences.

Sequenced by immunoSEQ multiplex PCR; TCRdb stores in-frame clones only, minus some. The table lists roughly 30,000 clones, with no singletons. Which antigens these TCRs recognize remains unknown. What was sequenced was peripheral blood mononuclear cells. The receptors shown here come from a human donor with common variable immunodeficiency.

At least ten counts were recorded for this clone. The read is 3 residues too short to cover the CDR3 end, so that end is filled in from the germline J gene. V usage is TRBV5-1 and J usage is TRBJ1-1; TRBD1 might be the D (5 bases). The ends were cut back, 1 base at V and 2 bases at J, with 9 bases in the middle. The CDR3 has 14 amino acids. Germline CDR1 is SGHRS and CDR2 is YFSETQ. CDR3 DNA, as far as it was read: TGCGCCAGCAGCTTGCAGGGAACAAACACTGAA. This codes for CASSLQGTNTE. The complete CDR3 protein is CASSLQGTNTEAFF. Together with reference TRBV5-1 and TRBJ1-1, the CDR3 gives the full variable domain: KAGVTQTPRYLIKTRGQQVTLSCSPISGHRSVSWYQQTPGQGLQFLFEYFSETQRNKGNFPGRFSGRQFSNSRSEMNVSTLELGDSALYLCASSLQGTNTEAFFGQGTRLTVV.

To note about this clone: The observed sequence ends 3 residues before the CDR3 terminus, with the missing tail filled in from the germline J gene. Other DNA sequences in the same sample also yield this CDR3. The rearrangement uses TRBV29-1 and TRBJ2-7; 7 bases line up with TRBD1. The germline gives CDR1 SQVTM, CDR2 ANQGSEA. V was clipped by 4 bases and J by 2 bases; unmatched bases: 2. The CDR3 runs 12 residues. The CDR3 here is CSVGQGAYEQYF. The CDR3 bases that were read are TGCAGCGTTGGACAGGGTGCCTACGAG.

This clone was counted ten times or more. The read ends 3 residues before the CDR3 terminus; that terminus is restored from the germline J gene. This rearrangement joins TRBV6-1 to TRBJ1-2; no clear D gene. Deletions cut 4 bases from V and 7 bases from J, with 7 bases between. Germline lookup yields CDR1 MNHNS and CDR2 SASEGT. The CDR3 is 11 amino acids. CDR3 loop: CASSVAGGYTF. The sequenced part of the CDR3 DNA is TGTGCCAGCAGTGTGGCGGGTGGC.

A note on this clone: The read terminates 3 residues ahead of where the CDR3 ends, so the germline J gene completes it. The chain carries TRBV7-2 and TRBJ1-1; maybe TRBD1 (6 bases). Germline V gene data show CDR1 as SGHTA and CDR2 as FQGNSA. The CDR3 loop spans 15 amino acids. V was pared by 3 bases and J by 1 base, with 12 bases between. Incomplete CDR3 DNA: TGTGCCAGCAGCTTTACGGGACATTCGAACACTGAA. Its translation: CASSFTGHSNTE. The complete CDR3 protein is CASSFTGHSNTEAFF.

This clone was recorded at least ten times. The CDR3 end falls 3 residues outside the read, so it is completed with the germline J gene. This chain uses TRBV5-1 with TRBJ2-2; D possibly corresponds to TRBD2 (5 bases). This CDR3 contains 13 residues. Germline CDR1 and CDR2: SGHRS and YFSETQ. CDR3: CASSPDGEGWLFF. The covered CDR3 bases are TGCGCCAGCAGCCCCGACGGAGAGGGTTGG.

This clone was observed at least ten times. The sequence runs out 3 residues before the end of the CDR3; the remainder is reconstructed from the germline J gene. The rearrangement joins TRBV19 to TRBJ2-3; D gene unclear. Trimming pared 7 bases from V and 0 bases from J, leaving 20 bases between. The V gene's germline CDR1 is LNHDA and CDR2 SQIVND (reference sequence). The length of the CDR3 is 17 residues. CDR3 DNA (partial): TGTGCCAGTACCCGTTCTTCGGCAGCGACTAGCACAGATACG. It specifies CASTRSSAATSTDT. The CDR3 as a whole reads CASTRSSAATSTDTQYF.

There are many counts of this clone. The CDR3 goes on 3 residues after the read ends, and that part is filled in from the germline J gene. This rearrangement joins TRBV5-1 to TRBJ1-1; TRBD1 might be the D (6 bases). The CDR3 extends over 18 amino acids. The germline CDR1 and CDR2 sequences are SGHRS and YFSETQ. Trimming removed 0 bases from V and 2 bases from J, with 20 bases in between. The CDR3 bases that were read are TGCGCCAGCAGCTTGGCCTTGGCAGGGGTCCCCCTAAACACTGAA. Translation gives CASSLALAGVPLNTE. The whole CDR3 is CASSLALAGVPLNTEAFF.

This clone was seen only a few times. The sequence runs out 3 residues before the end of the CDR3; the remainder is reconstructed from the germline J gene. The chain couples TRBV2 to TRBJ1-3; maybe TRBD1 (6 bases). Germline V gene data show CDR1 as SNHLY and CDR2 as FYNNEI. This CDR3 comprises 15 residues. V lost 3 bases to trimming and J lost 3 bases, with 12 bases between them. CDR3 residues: CASSDGYRVGNTIYF. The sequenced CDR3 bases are TGTGCCAGCAGTGATGGGTACAGGGTTGGAAACACC.

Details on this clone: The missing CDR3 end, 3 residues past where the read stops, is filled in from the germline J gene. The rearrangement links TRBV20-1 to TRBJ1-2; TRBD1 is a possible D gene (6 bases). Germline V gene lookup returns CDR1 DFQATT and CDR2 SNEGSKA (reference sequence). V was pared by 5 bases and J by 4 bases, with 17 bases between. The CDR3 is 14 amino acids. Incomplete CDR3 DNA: TGCAGTGCTTATACAAACCTACAGGGCTATGGC. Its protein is CSAYTNLQGYG. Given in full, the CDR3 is CSAYTNLQGYGYTF.

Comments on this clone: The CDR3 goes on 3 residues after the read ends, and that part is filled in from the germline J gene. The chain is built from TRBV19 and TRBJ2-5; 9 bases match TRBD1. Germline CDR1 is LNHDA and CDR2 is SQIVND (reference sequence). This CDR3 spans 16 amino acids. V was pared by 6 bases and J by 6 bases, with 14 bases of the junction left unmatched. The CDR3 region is CASRPDRGFIKQTQYF. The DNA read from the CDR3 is TGTGCCAGTAGACCCGACAGGGGGTTTATCAAGCAGACC.

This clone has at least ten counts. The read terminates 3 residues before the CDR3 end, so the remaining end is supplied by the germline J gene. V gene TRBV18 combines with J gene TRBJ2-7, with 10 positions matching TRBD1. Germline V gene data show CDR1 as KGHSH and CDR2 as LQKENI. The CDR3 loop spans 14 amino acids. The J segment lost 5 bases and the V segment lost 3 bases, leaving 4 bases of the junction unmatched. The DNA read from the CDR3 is TGTGCCAGCTCACCTCGACAGGGGGCAGACGAG. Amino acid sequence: CASSPRQGADE. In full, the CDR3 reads CASSPRQGADEQYF.

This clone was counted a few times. The part of the CDR3 DNA that was read is TGCAGTGCAAGCGAGGCCCAGCAAGAGACC. As protein: CSASEAQQET. The CDR3 in its entirety is CSASEAQQETQYF. V is TRBV20-1 and J is TRBJ2-5, with D hard to call. The CDR3 is cut off 3 residues early in the read; its end comes from the germline J gene. V was cut by 6 bases and J by 2 bases, with 13 bases left in between. CDR1 DFQATT and CDR2 SNEGSKA come from the germline V gene (reference sequence). This CDR3 is 13 amino acids long.

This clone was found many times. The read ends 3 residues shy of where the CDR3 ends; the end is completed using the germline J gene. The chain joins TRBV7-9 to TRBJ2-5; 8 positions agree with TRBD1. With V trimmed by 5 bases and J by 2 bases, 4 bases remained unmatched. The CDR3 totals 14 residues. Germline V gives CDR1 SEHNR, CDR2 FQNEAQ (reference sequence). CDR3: CASSRNRGQETQYF. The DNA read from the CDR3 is TGTGCCAGCAGCCGAAACAGGGGGCAAGAGACC.

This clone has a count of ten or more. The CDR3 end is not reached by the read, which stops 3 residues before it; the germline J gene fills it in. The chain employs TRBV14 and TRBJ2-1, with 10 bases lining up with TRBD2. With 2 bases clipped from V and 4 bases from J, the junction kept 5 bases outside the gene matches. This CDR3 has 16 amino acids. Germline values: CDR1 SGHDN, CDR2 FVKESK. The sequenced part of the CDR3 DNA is TGTGCCAGCAGCCAAAGGGCTAGCGGGAGATACAATGAG. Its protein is CASSQRASGRYNE. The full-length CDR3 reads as CASSQRASGRYNEQFF.

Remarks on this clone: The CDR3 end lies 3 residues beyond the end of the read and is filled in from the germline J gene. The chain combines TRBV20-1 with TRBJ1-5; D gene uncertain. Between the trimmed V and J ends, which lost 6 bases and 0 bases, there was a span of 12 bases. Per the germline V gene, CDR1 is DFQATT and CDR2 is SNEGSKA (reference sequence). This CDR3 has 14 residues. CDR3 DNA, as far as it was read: TGCAGTGCGGCGGGCCACCTTAGCAATCAGCCC. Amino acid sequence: CSAAGHLSNQP. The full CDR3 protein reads CSAAGHLSNQPQHF.

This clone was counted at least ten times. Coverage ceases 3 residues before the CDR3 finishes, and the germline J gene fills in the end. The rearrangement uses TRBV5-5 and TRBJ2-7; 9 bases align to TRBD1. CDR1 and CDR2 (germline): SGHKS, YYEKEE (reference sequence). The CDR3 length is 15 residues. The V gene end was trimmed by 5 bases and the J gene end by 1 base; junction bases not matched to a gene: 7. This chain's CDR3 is CASSHSGTGSYEQYF. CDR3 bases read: TGTGCCAGCAGTCACTCCGGGACAGGGTCCTACGAG.

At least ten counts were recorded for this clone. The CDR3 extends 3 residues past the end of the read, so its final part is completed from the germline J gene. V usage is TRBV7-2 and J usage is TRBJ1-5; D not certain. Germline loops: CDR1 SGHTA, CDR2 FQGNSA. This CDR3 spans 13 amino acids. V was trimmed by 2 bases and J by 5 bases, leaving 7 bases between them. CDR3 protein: CASSLTVDQPQHF. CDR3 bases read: TGTGCCAGCAGCTTAACGGTTGATCAGCCC.

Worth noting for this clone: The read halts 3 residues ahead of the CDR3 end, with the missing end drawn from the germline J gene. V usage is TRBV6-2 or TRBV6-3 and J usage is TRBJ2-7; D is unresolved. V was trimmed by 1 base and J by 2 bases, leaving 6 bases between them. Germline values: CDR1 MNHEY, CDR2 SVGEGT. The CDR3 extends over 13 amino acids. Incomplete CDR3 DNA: TGTGCCAGCAGTTACTTAGGGCCCTACGAG. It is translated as CASSYLGPYE. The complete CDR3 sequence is CASSYLGPYEQYF.

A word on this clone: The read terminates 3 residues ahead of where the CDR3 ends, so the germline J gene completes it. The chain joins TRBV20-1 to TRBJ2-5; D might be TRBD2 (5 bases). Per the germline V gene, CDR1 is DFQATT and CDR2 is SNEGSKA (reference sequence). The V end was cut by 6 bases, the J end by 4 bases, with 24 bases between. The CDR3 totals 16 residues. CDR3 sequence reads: CSARPSGLRFGETQYF. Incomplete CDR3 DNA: TGCAGTGCCCGTCCGAGTGGACTCCGGTTCGGAGAGACC.

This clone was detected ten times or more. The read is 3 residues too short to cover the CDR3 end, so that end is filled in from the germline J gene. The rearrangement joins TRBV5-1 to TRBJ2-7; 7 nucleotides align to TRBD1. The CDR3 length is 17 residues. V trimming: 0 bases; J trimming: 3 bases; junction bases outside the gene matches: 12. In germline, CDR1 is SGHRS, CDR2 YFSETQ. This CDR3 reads CASSLGSFRDRGYEQYF. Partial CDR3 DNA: TGCGCCAGCAGCTTGGGAAGTTTTCGGGACAGAGGCTACGAG.

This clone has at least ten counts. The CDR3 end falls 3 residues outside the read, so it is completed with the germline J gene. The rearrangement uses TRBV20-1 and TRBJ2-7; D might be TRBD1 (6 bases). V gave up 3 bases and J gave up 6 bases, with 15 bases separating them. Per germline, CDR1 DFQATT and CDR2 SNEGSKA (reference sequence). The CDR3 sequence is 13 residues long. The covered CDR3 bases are TGCAGTGCTAGTGGGACAAACCCTCCCGAG. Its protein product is CSASGTNPPE. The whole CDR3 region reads CSASGTNPPEQYF.

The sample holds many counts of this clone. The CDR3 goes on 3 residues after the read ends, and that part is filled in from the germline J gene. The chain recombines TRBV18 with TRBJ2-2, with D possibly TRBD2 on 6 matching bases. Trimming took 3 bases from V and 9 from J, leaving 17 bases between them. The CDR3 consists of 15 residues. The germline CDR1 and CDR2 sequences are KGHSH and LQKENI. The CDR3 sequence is CASSPPGLSTWELFF. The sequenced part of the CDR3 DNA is TGTGCCAGCTCACCTCCGGGACTCAGCACGTGGGAG. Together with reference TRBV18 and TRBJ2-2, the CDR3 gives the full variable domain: NAGVMQNPRHLVRRRGQEARLRCSPMKGHSHVYWYRQLPEEGLKFMVYLQKENIIDESGMPKERFSAEFPKEGPSILRIQQVVRGDSAAYFCASSPPGLSTWELFFGEGSRLTVL.

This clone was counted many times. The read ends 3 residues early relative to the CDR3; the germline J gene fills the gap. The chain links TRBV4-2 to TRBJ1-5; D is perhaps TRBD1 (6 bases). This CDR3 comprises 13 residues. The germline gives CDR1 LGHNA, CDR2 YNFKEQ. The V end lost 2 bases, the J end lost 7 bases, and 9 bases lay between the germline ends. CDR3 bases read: TGTGCCAGCAGCCAACACAGGGACCAGCCC. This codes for CASSQHRDQP. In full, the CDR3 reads CASSQHRDQPQHF.

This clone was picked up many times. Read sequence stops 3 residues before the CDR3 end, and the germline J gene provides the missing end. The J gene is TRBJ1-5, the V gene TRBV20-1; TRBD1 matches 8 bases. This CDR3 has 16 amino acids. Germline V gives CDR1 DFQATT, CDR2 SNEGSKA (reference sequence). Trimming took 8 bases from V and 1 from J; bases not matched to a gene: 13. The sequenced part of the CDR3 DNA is TGCAGTACTTCCCGGACAGGGAGAAAAAGCAATCAGCCC. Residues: CSTSRTGRKSNQP. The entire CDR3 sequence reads CSTSRTGRKSNQPQHF.